The next 8 T cell receptor beta chains were all read from a single sample in a study of blood T cell repertoires in COVID-19. The repertoire was sequenced with immunoSEQ multiplex PCR; TCRdb's copy has only in-frame clones and lacks some. In the table there are about 190,000 clones, about 88% of which are singletons. The sequenced material came from peripheral blood. The source is a man aged 35 to 55 with active or convalescent COVID-19.

The chain joins TRBV6-6 to TRBJ2-7; perhaps TRBD1 as D (6 bases). The CDR3 length is 16 residues. The V gene lost 6 bases and the J gene lost 2 bases, with 20 bases spanning the gap. CDR1 is MNHNY, CDR2 SVGAGI, per germline (reference sequence). CDR3 sequence reads: CASRDNTGKGTYEQYF. In DNA, the CDR3 is TGTGCCAGCAGGGACAACACAGGGAAGGGAACCTACGAGCAGTACTTC.

The chain employs TRBV19 and TRBJ2-1; D gene unclear. The CDR3 covers 11 residues. Per germline, CDR1 LNHDA and CDR2 SQIVND (reference sequence). V was clipped by 6 bases and J by 4 bases, with 4 bases between them. For the CDR3, the DNA is TGTGCCAGTAGCAGTTACAATGAGCAGTTCTTC. Its protein product is CASSSYNEQFF.

This chain joins TRBV5-1 and TRBJ2-2; D may be TRBD1 (8 bases). Germline lookup yields CDR1 SGHRS and CDR2 YFSETQ. This CDR3 has 17 residues. The V end lost 7 bases, the J end lost 5 bases, and 24 bases lay between the germline ends. For the CDR3, the DNA is TGCGCCAGCTCCGGGGTAAATGGACAGGGAGGGACCGGGGAGCTGTTTTTT. This codes for CASSGVNGQGGTGELFF.

The V and J genes are TRBV14 and TRBJ2-3; D is undetermined. The V end was cut by 2 bases, the J end by 2 bases, with 5 bases between. The CDR3 loop spans 13 amino acids. CDR1 and CDR2 (germline): SGHDN, FVKESK. This CDR3 is CASSQFLTDTQYF. The DNA for the CDR3 is TGTGCCAGCAGCCAATTCCTCACAGATACGCAGTATTTT. The full variable domain, completed using reference TRBV14 and TRBJ2-3, is EAGVTQFPSHSVIEKGQTVTLRCDPISGHDNLYWYRRVMGKEIKFLLHFVKESKQDESGMPNNRFLAERTGGTYSTLKVQPAELEDSGVYFCASSQFLTDTQYFGPGTRLTVL.

This clone was recorded only once. The chain is built from TRBV5-4 and TRBJ1-2; D is undetermined. V dropped 1 base and J dropped 2 bases, with 9 bases sitting between them. Per germline, CDR1 SGHNT and CDR2 YYREEE (reference sequence). The CDR3 covers 14 residues. CDR3 loop: CASSLPTENYGYTF. CDR3 DNA sequence: TGTGCCAGCAGCTTGCCCACAGAAAACTATGGCTACACCTTC.

Comment on this clone: One end of the junction fails to match germline, which may point to a read error. CDR3 residues: CASGLGLGDMDEQYF. The CDR3 DNA sequence: TGTGCCAGTGGTTTGGGACTCGGGGACATGGACGAGCAGTACTTC. This sequence joins TRBV12-5 and TRBJ2-7, with D possibly called TRBD1 or TRBD2 (6 bases each). The CDR3 covers 15 residues. Germline loops: CDR1 LGHNT, CDR2 FRNRAP.

J is TRBJ2-7 and V is TRBV4-1; D remains ambiguous. The CDR3 covers 14 residues. V was pared by 1 base and J by 0 bases, with 7 bases between. Germline V gene data show CDR1 as MGHRA and CDR2 as YSYEKL. This chain's CDR3 is CASSQVPSSYEQYF. DNA of the CDR3: TGCGCCAGCAGCCAAGTTCCCAGCTCCTACGAGCAGTACTTC.

The J gene is TRBJ2-5, the V gene TRBV15, with a weak D call TRBD2 (6 bases). V was cut by 8 bases and J by 0 bases, with 19 bases left in between. The CDR3 covers 16 residues. Germline CDR1 and CDR2: LNHNV and YYDKDF (reference sequence). CDR3 DNA: TGTGCCACCCGGCGGGGAAGTCACACATACCAAGAGACCCAGTACTTC. Translating it yields CATRRGSHTYQETQYF.